The 22 T cell receptor beta chains reported below all come from one sample, sequenced in a study of response to subunit inactivated influenza vaccine (dated by TCRdb to between 2018 and 2020). The library was prepared using RT-PCR. Data came from an Illumina HiSeq 2500. The public sequencing data were trimmed at Q25 with fastp and processed into clonotypes with MiXCR by TCRdb, which kept only in-frame beta chains. Identical CDR3 protein sequences are pooled into one entry, listed with their most common genes and DNA. For this sample there are a few hundred thousand distinct CDR3 sequences; more than 7% appear just once. The top ten constitute around 13% of the sample. The sequences come from PBMCs from blood, collected roughly 24 months after vaccination. These receptors originate from a man between 50 and 70 years old who received an inactivated influenza vaccine. Donor details come from another sample of the same person, matched by shared clones.

There are a few counts of this clonotype. V usage is TRBV6-2 or TRBV6-3 and J usage is TRBJ1-1; TRBD1 matches at 9 bases. The CDR3 extends over 17 amino acids. V trimming: 8 bases; J trimming: 2 bases; junction bases outside the gene matches: 15. CDR1 is MNHEY, CDR2 SVGEGT, per germline. The CDR3 is CASDRTGGAGYNTEAFF. The CDR3 bases are TGTGCCAGCGACCGAACAGGGGGCGCGGGTTACAACACTGAAGCTTTCTTT.

This clonotype was seen repeatedly, ten times or more. The chain has TRBV29-1 and TRBJ2-4; TRBD2 might be the D (6 bases). CDR3 length: 16 residues. Germline V gene lookup returns CDR1 SQVTM and CDR2 ANQGSEA. V dropped 0 bases and J dropped 0 bases, with 12 bases sitting between them. The CDR3 coding sequence is TGCAGCGTTGAAGATGGGGGGACGTTAGCCAAAAACATTCAGTACTTC. It codes for CSVEDGGTLAKNIQYF.

This clonotype was recorded at least ten times. This chain joins TRBV27 and TRBJ2-3; no definite D call. The germline V and J ends were trimmed by 3 bases and 2 bases, with 9 bases remaining between them. CDR3 length: 14 amino acids. CDR1 is MNHEY and CDR2 is SMNVEV in the germline V gene (reference sequence). CDR3 residues: CASSFAGYTDTQYF. CDR3 bases: TGTGCCAGCAGTTTCGCTGGATACACAGATACGCAGTATTTT.

The chain links TRBV4-2 to TRBJ2-1; D unclear. The germline CDR1 and CDR2 sequences are LGHNA and YNFKEQ. The CDR3 has 14 amino acids. The germline V and J ends were trimmed by 0 bases and 9 bases, with 12 bases remaining between them. The CDR3 DNA follows: TGTGCCAGCAGCCAAGAGGTAGGGAATCGTGAGCAGTTCTTC. Translation: CASSQEVGNREQFF.

This chain links TRBV3-1 with TRBJ2-1; 10 nucleotides align to TRBD1. CDR1 and CDR2 (germline): LGHDT, YNNKEL (reference sequence). This CDR3 contains 15 residues. After removal of 7 bases from V and 7 bases from J, the junction contained 10 bases not matched to a gene. The CDR3 DNA reads as TGTGCCAGCACCTCACGGGACAGGGGATGGAATGAGCAGTTCTTC. Amino acid sequence: CASTSRDRGWNEQFF.

This clonotype was observed a few times. The rearrangement uses TRBV4-3 and TRBJ2-3; D uncertain. Per the germline V gene, CDR1 is LGHNA and CDR2 is YSLEER. V was clipped by 0 bases and J by 0 bases, with 7 bases between them. The CDR3 has 15 amino acids. CDR3 DNA: TGCGCCAGCAGCCAAGAAGGGCGAAGCACAGATACGCAGTATTTT. Its translation: CASSQEGRSTDTQYF.

J is TRBJ2-7 and V is TRBV28; possible D gene TRBD2, 6 bases. CDR3 length equals 15 residues. V was trimmed by 3 bases and J by 6 bases, leaving 18 bases between them. Germline assignment: CDR1 MDHEN and CDR2 SYDVKM. The CDR3 bases are TGTGCCAGCAGTTTTGGTGCGGGAAACAAGGGCGAGCAGTACTTC. Its protein is CASSFGAGNKGEQYF. Full variable domain (rest looked up from reference TRBV28 and TRBJ2-7): DVKVTQSSRYLVKRTGEKVFLECVQDMDHENMFWYRQDPGLGLRLIYFSYDVKMKEKGDIPEGYSVSREKKERFSLILESASTNQTSMYLCASSFGAGNKGEQYFGPGTRLTVT.

A few counts support this clonotype. V usage is TRBV20-1 and J usage is TRBJ2-3; D is unclear. The CDR3 covers 12 residues. The V gene lost 6 bases and the J gene lost 6 bases, with 13 bases spanning the gap. CDR1 is DFQATT and CDR2 is SNEGSKA in the germline V gene (reference sequence). This CDR3 reads CSAPARMDTQYF. The CDR3 region has the DNA TGCAGTGCCCCGGCACGGATGGATACGCAGTATTTT.

This chain links TRBV20-1 with TRBJ2-5, with 12 bases matching TRBD2. The CDR3 runs 13 residues. V dropped 8 bases and J dropped 9; count of bases not matched to a gene: 10. The germline V gene encodes CDR1 DFQATT and CDR2 SNEGSKA (reference sequence). CDR3 loop: CSSETSGGGPQYF. In DNA form, the CDR3 reads TGCAGTTCCGAGACTAGCGGGGGTGGGCCCCAGTACTTC.

The chain joins TRBV20-1 to TRBJ1-2; 8 bases match TRBD1. The CDR3 is made up of 13 amino acids. Germline lookup yields CDR1 DFQATT and CDR2 SNEGSKA (reference sequence). After removal of 5 bases from V and 8 bases from J, the junction contained 10 bases not matched to a gene. The chain's CDR3 is CSALRQGRYGYTF. CDR3 nucleotide sequence: TGCAGTGCTCTCCGACAGGGGAGGTACGGCTACACCTTC.

In its sample, this clonotype was seen a few times. The chain has TRBV30 and TRBJ2-1; 8 bases line up with TRBD2. Looked up from germline, CDR1 is GTSNPN and CDR2 is SVGIG (reference sequence). The CDR3 totals 15 residues. Unmatched junction bases numbered 7, after V lost 0 bases and J lost 6 bases. This CDR3 is CAWSVGTSQSNEQFF. The CDR3, as DNA: TGTGCCTGGAGTGTAGGGACTAGTCAGTCCAATGAGCAGTTCTTC.

This clonotype turned up a few times. The V call is TRBV20-1, the J call TRBJ1-1, with 7 bases lining up with TRBD1. This CDR3 comprises 12 residues. The trim removed 6 bases at V and 10 bases at J, leaving 11 bases unmatched. Germline-derived CDR1 and CDR2 are DFQATT and SNEGSKA (reference sequence). Here the CDR3 DNA reads TGCAGTGCCAGTGGACAGGCAAGTGGAGCTTTCTTT. Its translation is CSASGQASGAFF.

Ten or more counts support this clonotype. The chain's CDR3 is CASSLTVGRGNQPQHF. CDR3 DNA: TGTGCCAGCAGTTTAACTGTGGGCCGCGGCAATCAGCCCCAGCATTTT. The rearrangement links TRBV27 to TRBJ1-5, with D uncertain. The germline CDR1 and CDR2 sequences are MNHEY and SMNVEV (reference sequence). CDR3 length: 16 residues. The V and J ends lost 2 bases and 2 bases respectively, with 13 bases between them.

This clonotype was observed many times. At one end, the junction sequence differs from germline, possibly due to a read error. The rearrangement links TRBV7-2 to TRBJ2-1, with D perhaps assigned TRBD1 or TRBD2 (6 bases each). CDR3 length: 16 residues. Germline lookup yields CDR1 SGHTA and CDR2 FQGNSA. CDR3 in amino acids: CASSLGAGGSYNEQFF. The CDR3 DNA follows: TGCGCCAGCAGCTTGGGGGCCGGGGGCTCCTACAATGAGCAGTTCTTC.

This clonotype appeared a few times. The V call is TRBV9, the J call TRBJ1-1; D not certain. The germline gives CDR1 SGDLS, CDR2 YYNGEE. The CDR3 loop spans 15 amino acids. The V end lost 6 bases, the J end lost 1 base, and 16 bases lay between the germline ends. CDR3 sequence (DNA): TGTGCCAGCACCGCAGGAGGTATGGGGAACACTGAAGCTTTCTTT. Translating gives CASTAGGMGNTEAFF. The full variable domain, rest sourced from reference TRBV9 and TRBJ1-1, is DSGVTQTPKHLITATGQRVTLRCSPRSGDLSVYWYQQSLDQGLQFLIQYYNGEERAKGNILERFSAQQFPDLHSELNLSSLELGDSALYFCASTAGGMGNTEAFFGQGTRLTVV.

The chain is built from TRBV28 and TRBJ2-3, with TRBD2 identical over 16 bases. This CDR3 comprises 17 residues. Germline lookup yields CDR1 MDHEN and CDR2 SYDVKM. Trimming removed 8 bases from V and 11 bases from J; junction bases left unmatched: 16. The CDR3 nucleotides read TGTGCCAGCTCCAAAGCGGGACTAGCGGGAGGGCCGGTAAAGCAGTATTTT. Its protein is CASSKAGLAGGPVKQYF.

A few counts support this clonotype. The chain links TRBV20-1 to TRBJ2-3, with TRBD2 matching over 9 bases. The CDR3 contains 19 residues. The germline gives CDR1 DFQATT, CDR2 SNEGSKA (reference sequence). V lost 1 base to trimming and J lost 1 base; unmatched junction nucleotides: 15. CDR3 DNA: TGCAGTGCTAGAGGTGACCCTAGCGGGGAAGGCTACGGCACAGATACGCAGTATTTT. This encodes CSARGDPSGEGYGTDTQYF.

This chain links TRBV28 with TRBJ1-1, with TRBD1 matching 9 bases. The CDR3 totals 14 residues. Per germline, CDR1 MDHEN and CDR2 SYDVKM. The junction had 7 bases not matched to a gene; V was cut back by 5 bases and J by 6 bases. The CDR3 protein is CASSDRDRVPEAFF. CDR3 nucleotide sequence: TGTGCCAGCAGTGACCGGGACAGGGTCCCTGAAGCTTTCTTT.

This clonotype has only a few counts. The chain recombines TRBV20-1 with TRBJ1-1; no clear D. CDR1 is DFQATT, CDR2 SNEGSKA, per germline (reference sequence). CDR3 length: 9 amino acids. Between the trimmed V and J ends, which lost 1 base and 11 bases, there was a span of 5 bases. CDR3 sequence (DNA): TGCAGTGCTAGAGTTGGGGCTTTCTTT. This sequence encodes CSARVGAFF.

The chain carries TRBV20-1 and TRBJ2-7; 7 bases agree with TRBD2. Germline CDR1 is DFQATT and CDR2 is SNEGSKA (reference sequence). The CDR3 consists of 17 residues. Germline trimming cut 1 base from V and 0 bases from J; bases unmatched to any gene: 12. CDR3 bases: TGCAGTGCTAGAGCCACCACCGGGGGGAGCGCCTCCTACGAGCAGTACTTC. As protein: CSARATTGGSASYEQYF.

Ten or more counts support this clonotype. V gene TRBV29-1 combines with J gene TRBJ2-3, with TRBD1 as a possible D gene (6 bases). The germline V gene encodes CDR1 SQVTM and CDR2 ANQGSEA. This CDR3 region has 11 residues. Trimming shortened V by 8 bases and J by 4 bases, and 10 bases separated the two germline ends. The CDR3 reads CSTGGPDTQYF. In DNA, the CDR3 is TGCAGCACTGGGGGCCCAGATACGCAGTATTTT.

This clonotype showed up just a few times. The J gene is TRBJ2-7, the V gene TRBV7-2; perhaps TRBD2 as D (6 bases). Germline lookup yields CDR1 SGHTA and CDR2 FQGNSA. The germline V and J ends were trimmed by 1 base and 1 base, with 11 bases remaining between them. CDR3 length: 15 amino acids. CDR3 protein: CASSLGGVGSYEQYF. Here the CDR3 DNA reads TGTGCCAGCAGCTTAGGGGGGGTTGGTTCCTACGAGCAGTACTTC.